A selection of T cell receptor beta chains follows, all from one sample in a study of blood T cell repertoires in COVID-19. Assay: immunoSEQ multiplex PCR; the TCRdb copy retains only in-frame clones and omits some. The table has approximately 50,000 clones, about nine tenths seen once; the top ten hold 6.5%. Sequencing was done on a sample of peripheral blood. These receptors came from a man in his fifties or sixties with active COVID-19. Both conserved end residues are part of each CDR3. D genes are given only for firm matches. Clone size, where shown, is once, few, many, or a class for clones that have expanded.

TRBV6-6	TRBD1	NA	TRBJ1-6	CASIPRQGNSPLHF	TGTGCCAGCATCCCTCGACAGGGCAATTCACCCCTCCACTTT
TRBV5-1	TRBD2	NA	TRBJ2-7	CARRGEGTYEQYF	TGCGCCAGGCGGGGGGAGGGAACCTACGAGCAGTACTTC
TRBV5-4	TRBD2	NA	TRBJ2-5	CASSLGVLAAQETQYF	TGTGCCAGCAGCTTGGGAGTCCTAGCGGCCCAAGAGACCCAGTACTTC
TRBV4-3	TRBD2	NA	TRBJ2-5	CARILGTSGGDNETQYF	TGCGCCAGGATCCTCGGGACTAGCGGGGGAGATAATGAGACCCAGTACTTC
TRBV19	TRBD2	NA	TRBJ2-1	CASTSGAGGQRFF	TGTGCCAGTACCTCCGGGGCGGGGGGGCAACGGTTCTTC
TRBV19	NA	once	TRBJ1-3	CASSIDGGSGNTIYF	TGTGCCAGTAGTATCGACGGAGGCTCTGGAAACACCATATATTTT
TRBV5-1	TRBD2	NA	TRBJ2-5	CASSLIGGLGQETQYF	TGCGCCAGCAGCTTGATCGGGGGACTAGGGCAAGAGACCCAGTACTTC
TRBV6-6	TRBD1	NA	TRBJ1-2	CASSRGQGWYGYTF	TGTGCCAGCAGCCGTGGACAGGGGTGGTATGGCTACACCTTC
TRBV7-2	NA	NA	TRBJ2-2	CASSFDRYTGELFF	TGTGCCAGCAGCTTCGACAGGTACACCGGGGAGCTGTTTTTT
TRBV7-8	NA	NA	TRBJ2-7	CASSSDEIGFPKNRDTSLYF	TGTGCCAGCAGCTCAGATGAAATTGGATTCCCCAAAAACCGGGACACCTCGTTGTACTTC
TRBV6-4	TRBD1	NA	TRBJ1-6	CASSSMNDRAWSPLHF	TGTGCCAGCAGTAGTATGAATGACAGGGCTTGGTCACCCCTCCACTTT
TRBV18	TRBD1	NA	TRBJ2-3	CASSPGQGGTDTQYF	TGTGCCAGCTCCCCGGGACAGGGAGGAACAGATACGCAGTATTTT
TRBV7-9	TRBD2	NA	TRBJ2-1	CASRASGGYEQFF	TGTGCCAGCAGGGCTAGCGGGGGGTATGAGCAGTTCTTC
TRBV13	TRBD2	NA	TRBJ2-3	CASSLEAGGLFADTQYF	TGTGCCAGCAGCTTAGAGGCGGGGGGGCTTTTTGCAGATACGCAGTATTTT
TRBV23-1	NA	NA	TRBJ2-2	CASSQCKRAATGELFF	TGCGCCAGCAGTCAATGCAAGCGGGCCGCCACCGGGGAGCTGTTTTTT
TRBV5-5	NA	NA	TRBJ2-1	CASSLFLLNEQFF	TGTGCCAGCAGCTTGTTTCTACTCAATGAGCAGTTCTTC
TRBV7-2	TRBD2	NA	TRBJ2-7	CASSLARRGGSYEQYF	TGTGCCAGCAGCTTAGCGCGTCGCGGGGGGTCCTACGAGCAGTACTTC
TRBV20-1	NA	NA	TRBJ2-3	CSASRGGTQYF	TGCAGTGCTAGCCGAGGTGGTACGCAGTATTTT
TRBV5-1	NA	NA	TRBJ2-1	CASSLETIGGQFF	TGCGCCAGCAGCTTAGAGACGATAGGCGGGCAGTTCTTC
TRBV4-2	TRBD2	NA	TRBJ2-1	CASSRAWGAGGEDEQFF	TGTGCCAGCAGCCGCGCATGGGGAGCGGGGGGTGAAGATGAGCAGTTCTTC
TRBV6-1	NA	NA	TRBJ1-1	CASSDQRGTEAFF	TGTGCCAGCAGTGACCAGCGGGGCACTGAAGCTTTCTTT
TRBV5-1	TRBD2	NA	TRBJ2-3	CASRVSGLAGTDTQYF	TGCGCCAGCAGGGTATCCGGACTAGCGGGGACAGATACGCAGTATTTT
TRBV27	TRBD1	NA	TRBJ2-1	CASIKITGGRTTFFNEQFF	TGTGCCAGCATTAAAATAACAGGGGGCCGAACAACTTTTTTCAATGAGCAGTTCTTC
TRBV5-1	TRBD2	NA	TRBJ2-3	CASSFGGRVEDTQYF	TGCGCCAGCAGCTTTGGCGGGAGAGTTGAAGATACGCAGTATTTT
TRBV4-2	TRBD1	NA	TRBJ2-1	CASSQDRGTGGNEQFF	TGTGCCAGCAGCCAAGATAGGGGGACAGGGGGCAATGAGCAGTTCTTC
TRBV19	TRBD1	NA	TRBJ2-7	CASSRIWDRANFEQYF	TGTGCCAGTAGCCGCATTTGGGACAGGGCTAATTTCGAGCAGTACTTC
TRBV19	NA	NA	TRBJ1-5	CASSRSVSNQPQHF	TGTGCCAGTAGTAGGTCGGTTAGCAATCAGCCCCAGCATTTT
TRBV18	NA	NA	TRBJ1-4	CASSPLEGAGEKLFF	TGTGCCAGCTCACCACTCGAAGGGGCAGGGGAAAAACTGTTTTTT
TRBV15	NA	NA	TRBJ1-4	CATSRDIISNEKLFF	TGTGCCACCAGCAGAGATATTATAAGCAATGAAAAACTGTTTTTT